The table lists the clone carrying this T cell receptor beta chain with many counts. Its target is not known. This specimen belongs to a study of CD8 T cells in ankylosing spondylitis. Germline values: CDR1 SQVTM, CDR2 ANQGSEA. The V gene lost 4 bases and the J gene lost 6 bases, with 8 bases spanning the gap. The CDR3 is 11 residues long. Using its own MiXCR run on the 5' RACE reads, TCRdb lists one record per CDR3 protein. This sample yields hundreds of thousands of distinct CDR3 sequences, of which roughly 18% are seen a single time; under 1.2% belongs to the top ten. General study results and limits: In the blood and synovial fluid of reactive arthritis, some motif variants had been previously reported. For ankylosing spondylitis blood, a TCR beta motif of roughly 8 highly homologous variants appeared characteristic. Those disease-linked clones were CD8+; they were also relatively rare in peripheral blood. Disease-linked clones reportedly showed significant enrichment in matched ankylosing spondylitis synovial fluid.

The chain links TRBV29-1 to TRBJ2-3, with unresolved D. The receptor's source is a male donor with ankylosing spondylitis. Sequences were obtained from blood, either unsorted or a sorted T cell fraction (not recorded which). This CDR3 reads CSVASKDTQYF. The DNA for the CDR3 is TGCAGCGTTGCCAGCAAGGATACGCAGTATTTT.